This T cell receptor (beta chain) was retrieved from a study of PD-1 blockade in classical Hodgkin lymphoma. On this clone: Its antigen is unidentified.

General observations from the study: Exclusion applied to patients who initiated nivolumab less than 1 year following ASCT. Causes of the repertoire differences remain undefined, possibly disease activity or prior therapy.

The CDR3 runs 13 residues. CDR1 and CDR2 from the germline V gene are SNHLY and FYNNEI. J lost 3 bases, V lost 11 bases, and 7 bases had no gene match. Each and every patient relapsed after autologous stem cell transplantation, and patients got differing brentuximab vedotin exposure. Assay: immunoSEQ multiplex PCR; the TCRdb copy retains only in-frame clones and omits some. Of some 150,000 clones listed, around 84% were seen once; the top ten hold 7% to 9.5%. The rearrangement joins TRBV2 to TRBJ1-1; 9 nucleotides align to TRBD1. The receptor was isolated from a human donor with classical Hodgkin lymphoma. This specimen was peripheral blood mononuclear cells (PBMCs), taken before the second cycle of nivolumab. The CDR3 nucleotides are TGTGCCCTACAGGGGGCGTGGGACACTGAAGCTTTCTTT. Its translation is CALQGAWDTEAFF.